The rows below give T cell receptor beta chains drawn from one sample of a study of blood T cell repertoires in COVID-19. Profiling relied on immunoSEQ multiplex PCR, and the TCRdb table lists in-frame clones only, not all of them. The profile covers around 7,000 clones, with 88% appearing a single time and 17% taken by the ten largest. Sequenced sample: peripheral blood. These receptors all stem from a human donor in a cohort sampled during active COVID-19. Each CDR3 is given with its conserved first and last residue. The order of the fields is CDR3 DNA, CDR3 protein, clone size, V gene, D gene, J gene. A D gene is named only where the DNA matches it firmly. Expanded clones are given a class, and other clones once, few, many or no size at all.

CDR3 DNA: TGTGCCAGTAGTATACAACAGGGGAGTGGCAATCAGCCCCAGCATTTT; CDR3 protein: CASSIQQGSGNQPQHF; clone size: NA; V gene: TRBV19; D gene: TRBD1; J gene: TRBJ1-5
CDR3 DNA: TGTGCCATCAGGGGACAGGGGGCGAACACTGAAGCTTTCTTT; CDR3 protein: CAIRGQGANTEAFF; clone size: once; V gene: TRBV10-3; D gene: TRBD1; J gene: TRBJ1-1
CDR3 DNA: TGTGCCAGCAGCTTGGTGGCAGATAATCAGCCCCAGCATTTT; CDR3 protein: CASSLVADNQPQHF; clone size: NA; V gene: TRBV5-5; D gene: NA; J gene: TRBJ1-5
CDR3 DNA: TGCAGCGTGCTTTATTTGACAGTCCATAGCAATCAGCCCCAGCATTTT; CDR3 protein: CSVLYLTVHSNQPQHF; clone size: NA; V gene: TRBV29-1; D gene: NA; J gene: TRBJ1-5
CDR3 DNA: TGCAGCGTTGATGGGGCTAGCGCCCACGAGCAGTACTTC; CDR3 protein: CSVDGASAHEQYF; clone size: NA; V gene: TRBV29-1; D gene: NA; J gene: TRBJ2-7
CDR3 DNA: TGTGCCAGTAGTCCCCGGACAGGCGGGATCGTGGGTAATGAAAAACTGTTTTTT; CDR3 protein: CASSPRTGGIVGNEKLFF; clone size: NA; V gene: TRBV19; D gene: TRBD1; J gene: TRBJ1-4
CDR3 DNA: TGTGCCAGCAGCATGACAGGGACTTGGGCCGGGGAGCTGTTTTTT; CDR3 protein: CASSMTGTWAGELFF; clone size: NA; V gene: TRBV6-4; D gene: NA; J gene: TRBJ2-2
CDR3 DNA: TGCGCCAGCAGCATCCACGCGACAGTCCCCTCTGGGGCCAACGTCCTGACTTTC; CDR3 protein: CASSIHATVPSGANVLTF; clone size: NA; V gene: TRBV5-1; D gene: NA; J gene: TRBJ2-6
CDR3 DNA: TGTGCCAGTAGTCAAGACTGGGAGACCCAGTACTTC; CDR3 protein: CASSQDWETQYF; clone size: NA; V gene: TRBV19; D gene: NA; J gene: TRBJ2-5
CDR3 DNA: TGTGCCAGTCGGACAGTGGGGGCCGATTCACCCCTCCACTTT; CDR3 protein: CASRTVGADSPLHF; clone size: NA; V gene: TRBV25-1; D gene: NA; J gene: TRBJ1-6
CDR3 DNA: TGTGCCAGCAGCCCAGGGGACCGATCCTACGAGCAGTACTTC; CDR3 protein: CASSPGDRSYEQYF; clone size: NA; V gene: TRBV6-5; D gene: NA; J gene: TRBJ2-7
CDR3 DNA: TGCGCCAGCAGCGCTGGGACAACGAACACCGGGGAGCTGTTTTTT; CDR3 protein: CASSAGTTNTGELFF; clone size: NA; V gene: TRBV5-1; D gene: NA; J gene: TRBJ2-2
CDR3 DNA: TGTGCCAGTTCGAGCGGTCTCGACGAGCAGTACTTC; CDR3 protein: CASSSGLDEQYF; clone size: NA; V gene: TRBV9; D gene: NA; J gene: TRBJ2-7
CDR3 DNA: TGTGCCAGCAGCCAAGATCGGTCAGCGGGGGGGGAGCTGTTTTTT; CDR3 protein: CASSQDRSAGGELFF; clone size: NA; V gene: TRBV4-2; D gene: TRBD2; J gene: TRBJ2-2
CDR3 DNA: TGTGCCAGCAGCCCGGACAGCACGAACACTGAAGCTTTCTTT; CDR3 protein: CASSPDSTNTEAFF; clone size: NA; V gene: TRBV11-3; D gene: NA; J gene: TRBJ1-1
CDR3 DNA: TGCGCCAGCGGGCAGGGGGCTGTCTCGGAAGAGACCCAGTACTTC; CDR3 protein: CASGQGAVSEETQYF; clone size: NA; V gene: TRBV5-1; D gene: TRBD1; J gene: TRBJ2-5
CDR3 DNA: TGTGCCAGCATCTCCGGGGGGCGCGTGGATCAGCCCCAGCATTTT; CDR3 protein: CASISGGRVDQPQHF; clone size: NA; V gene: TRBV28; D gene: NA; J gene: TRBJ1-5
CDR3 DNA: TGTGCCAGTAGGGAAACTAGCGGAGGGGGGGATACGCAGTATTTT; CDR3 protein: CASRETSGGGDTQYF; clone size: NA; V gene: TRBV19; D gene: TRBD2; J gene: TRBJ2-3
CDR3 DNA: TGTGCCAGCAGTGAGAACAGGGGGGTACTCGAGCAGTACTTC; CDR3 protein: CASSENRGVLEQYF; clone size: NA; V gene: TRBV2; D gene: TRBD1; J gene: TRBJ2-7
CDR3 DNA: TGTGCCAGCTCACTACAACAGGGGGTGAACACTGAAGCTTTCTTT; CDR3 protein: CASSLQQGVNTEAFF; clone size: NA; V gene: TRBV18; D gene: TRBD1; J gene: TRBJ1-1
CDR3 DNA: TGCGCCAGCAGTGTACTGGGAGAATCTCGTAATGAAAAACTGTTTTTT; CDR3 protein: CASSVLGESRNEKLFF; clone size: NA; V gene: TRBV10-2; D gene: NA; J gene: TRBJ1-4
CDR3 DNA: TGTGCCAGCAGCACTAACCCCGAAGCGTCCTACGAGCAGTACTTC; CDR3 protein: CASSTNPEASYEQYF; clone size: NA; V gene: TRBV11-2; D gene: NA; J gene: TRBJ2-7
CDR3 DNA: TGTGCCAGCAGTCCTCTTCTAGCGGGGGGGGAGACCCAGTACTTC; CDR3 protein: CASSPLLAGGETQYF; clone size: once; V gene: TRBV6-5; D gene: TRBD2; J gene: TRBJ2-5
CDR3 DNA: TGTGCCAGCAGCTGGACTAGCGGGGGCGATACGCAGTATTTT; CDR3 protein: CASSWTSGGDTQYF; clone size: once; V gene: TRBV5-8; D gene: TRBD2; J gene: TRBJ2-3
CDR3 DNA: TGTGCCAGTAGTGGCCAAGGCTTGAGGGCGCGCGAGACCCAGTACTTC; CDR3 protein: CASSGQGLRARETQYF; clone size: NA; V gene: TRBV19; D gene: NA; J gene: TRBJ2-5
CDR3 DNA: TGCAGTGCCAAGAGGGGGACTGAAGCTTTCTTT; CDR3 protein: CSAKRGTEAFF; clone size: NA; V gene: TRBV20-1; D gene: NA; J gene: TRBJ1-1
CDR3 DNA: TGTGCCAGCAGCTTGATCAACCCCGAGGGTGTAGATACGCAGTATTTT; CDR3 protein: CASSLINPEGVDTQYF; clone size: NA; V gene: TRBV5-8; D gene: NA; J gene: TRBJ2-3
CDR3 DNA: TGCGCCAGCAGCCAACGACTAGCGGGAGCCACCGGGGAGCTGTTTTTT; CDR3 protein: CASSQRLAGATGELFF; clone size: NA; V gene: TRBV5-1; D gene: TRBD2; J gene: TRBJ2-2
CDR3 DNA: TGTGCCAGCAAACCGATGCTAGCGGGTGGTGACGAGCAGTACTTC; CDR3 protein: CASKPMLAGGDEQYF; clone size: NA; V gene: TRBV6-5; D gene: TRBD2; J gene: TRBJ2-7
CDR3 DNA: TGTGCCAGCAGCTTGGACAGGGCTGGAAACACCATATATTTT; CDR3 protein: CASSLDRAGNTIYF; clone size: NA; V gene: TRBV5-4; D gene: NA; J gene: TRBJ1-3
CDR3 DNA: TGTGCCAGCAGCTTCCCGGACAGGCGTAATGAAAAACTGTTTTTT; CDR3 protein: CASSFPDRRNEKLFF; clone size: NA; V gene: TRBV7-9; D gene: TRBD1; J gene: TRBJ1-4
CDR3 DNA: TGTGCCAGTAGTAGGCAGACAGATACGCAGTATTTT; CDR3 protein: CASSRQTDTQYF; clone size: NA; V gene: TRBV19; D gene: NA; J gene: TRBJ2-3
CDR3 DNA: TGTGCCAGCAGCGGCGGTTCTTATGGCTACACCTTC; CDR3 protein: CASSGGSYGYTF; clone size: NA; V gene: TRBV11-2; D gene: NA; J gene: TRBJ1-2
CDR3 DNA: TGTGCCAGCAGTCCTACAGGGGGAAGCTCCTACGAGCAGTACTTC; CDR3 protein: CASSPTGGSSYEQYF; clone size: NA; V gene: TRBV6-5; D gene: TRBD1; J gene: TRBJ2-7
CDR3 DNA: TGTGCCAGCAGCCCCGCTGTGGGCCGCACAGATACGCAGTATTTT; CDR3 protein: CASSPAVGRTDTQYF; clone size: NA; V gene: TRBV7-2; D gene: NA; J gene: TRBJ2-3
CDR3 DNA: TGCGCCAGCAGTCAAGGATCTAGCGGGAGGGCCCGCGGGGAGCTGTTTTTT; CDR3 protein: CASSQGSSGRARGELFF; clone size: NA; V gene: TRBV4-3; D gene: TRBD2; J gene: TRBJ2-2
CDR3 DNA: TGTGCCAGTAGTCCATCGGACTATTCCTACGAGCAGTACTTC; CDR3 protein: CASSPSDYSYEQYF; clone size: once; V gene: TRBV19; D gene: NA; J gene: TRBJ2-7
CDR3 DNA: TGTGCCAGTCACCGGTTGAACGAAGAGACCCAGTACTTC; CDR3 protein: CASHRLNEETQYF; clone size: once; V gene: TRBV12-3/TRBV12-4; D gene: NA; J gene: TRBJ2-5
CDR3 DNA: TGTGCCAGTAGTATTAAATCGGGACTAGCCACCGGGGAGCTGTTTTTT; CDR3 protein: CASSIKSGLATGELFF; clone size: NA; V gene: TRBV19; D gene: TRBD2; J gene: TRBJ2-2
CDR3 DNA: TGTGCCAGCAGCTTAGGGCCCGGGGGTATCTATGGCTACACCTTC; CDR3 protein: CASSLGPGGIYGYTF; clone size: NA; V gene: TRBV7-9; D gene: NA; J gene: TRBJ1-2
CDR3 DNA: TGTGCCAGCAGTTACGAGGGCGGGCAATCCTATGGCTACACCTTC; CDR3 protein: CASSYEGGQSYGYTF; clone size: few; V gene: TRBV6-5; D gene: NA; J gene: TRBJ1-2
CDR3 DNA: TGTGCCGCCTCTAAGGGGCTAGAAAGCTCCTACGAGCAGTACTTC; CDR3 protein: CAASKGLESSYEQYF; clone size: few; V gene: TRBV15; D gene: NA; J gene: TRBJ2-7
CDR3 DNA: TGCGCCAGCAGCTCTCGTCAGTACGGGACTAGCGGGAGCCGCAATGAGCAGTTCTTC; CDR3 protein: CASSSRQYGTSGSRNEQFF; clone size: once; V gene: TRBV4-3; D gene: TRBD2; J gene: TRBJ2-1
CDR3 DNA: TGTGCCATCAGTGCCCAGGGTTCACGCTACGAGCAGTACTTC; CDR3 protein: CAISAQGSRYEQYF; clone size: NA; V gene: TRBV10-3; D gene: NA; J gene: TRBJ2-7
CDR3 DNA: TGTGCCAGCAGCGTAGTAGACAGGGGAGCTGAAGCTTTCTTT; CDR3 protein: CASSVVDRGAEAFF; clone size: NA; V gene: TRBV9; D gene: TRBD1; J gene: TRBJ1-1
CDR3 DNA: TGTGCCAGCAGGGCAGGACAGGTATATGGCTACACCTTC; CDR3 protein: CASRAGQVYGYTF; clone size: NA; V gene: TRBV27; D gene: TRBD1; J gene: TRBJ1-2
CDR3 DNA: TGTGCCAGCAGGCAAACCTCCGGACTGAGCACCGGGGAGCTGTTTTTT; CDR3 protein: CASRQTSGLSTGELFF; clone size: NA; V gene: TRBV27; D gene: NA; J gene: TRBJ2-2
CDR3 DNA: TGTGCCAGCAGCTTGGTAGCGGTGGTGACAGATACGCAGTATTTT; CDR3 protein: CASSLVAVVTDTQYF; clone size: NA; V gene: TRBV5-6; D gene: NA; J gene: TRBJ2-3
CDR3 DNA: TGTGCCAGCAGTGAATTTCCCCCCGGACCGGGACACACCACAGATACGCAGTATTTT; CDR3 protein: CASSEFPPGPGHTTDTQYF; clone size: NA; V gene: TRBV2; D gene: NA; J gene: TRBJ2-3
CDR3 DNA: TGTGCCAGCAGCTTCACAGCTTACCACTCTGGAAACACCATATATTTT; CDR3 protein: CASSFTAYHSGNTIYF; clone size: once; V gene: TRBV7-2; D gene: NA; J gene: TRBJ1-3
CDR3 DNA: TGTGCCAGCAGCTTATTCGGCGGTAACACCGGGGAGCTGTTTTTT; CDR3 protein: CASSLFGGNTGELFF; clone size: NA; V gene: TRBV7-8; D gene: NA; J gene: TRBJ2-2
CDR3 DNA: TGTGCCAGCATCCTGGAACAGGCTGGCGAGCAGTACTTC; CDR3 protein: CASILEQAGEQYF; clone size: NA; V gene: TRBV6-5; D gene: NA; J gene: TRBJ2-7
CDR3 DNA: TGTGCCAGTAGCGACAGGGCCACTAACTATGGCTACACCTTC; CDR3 protein: CASSDRATNYGYTF; clone size: once; V gene: TRBV19; D gene: TRBD1; J gene: TRBJ1-2